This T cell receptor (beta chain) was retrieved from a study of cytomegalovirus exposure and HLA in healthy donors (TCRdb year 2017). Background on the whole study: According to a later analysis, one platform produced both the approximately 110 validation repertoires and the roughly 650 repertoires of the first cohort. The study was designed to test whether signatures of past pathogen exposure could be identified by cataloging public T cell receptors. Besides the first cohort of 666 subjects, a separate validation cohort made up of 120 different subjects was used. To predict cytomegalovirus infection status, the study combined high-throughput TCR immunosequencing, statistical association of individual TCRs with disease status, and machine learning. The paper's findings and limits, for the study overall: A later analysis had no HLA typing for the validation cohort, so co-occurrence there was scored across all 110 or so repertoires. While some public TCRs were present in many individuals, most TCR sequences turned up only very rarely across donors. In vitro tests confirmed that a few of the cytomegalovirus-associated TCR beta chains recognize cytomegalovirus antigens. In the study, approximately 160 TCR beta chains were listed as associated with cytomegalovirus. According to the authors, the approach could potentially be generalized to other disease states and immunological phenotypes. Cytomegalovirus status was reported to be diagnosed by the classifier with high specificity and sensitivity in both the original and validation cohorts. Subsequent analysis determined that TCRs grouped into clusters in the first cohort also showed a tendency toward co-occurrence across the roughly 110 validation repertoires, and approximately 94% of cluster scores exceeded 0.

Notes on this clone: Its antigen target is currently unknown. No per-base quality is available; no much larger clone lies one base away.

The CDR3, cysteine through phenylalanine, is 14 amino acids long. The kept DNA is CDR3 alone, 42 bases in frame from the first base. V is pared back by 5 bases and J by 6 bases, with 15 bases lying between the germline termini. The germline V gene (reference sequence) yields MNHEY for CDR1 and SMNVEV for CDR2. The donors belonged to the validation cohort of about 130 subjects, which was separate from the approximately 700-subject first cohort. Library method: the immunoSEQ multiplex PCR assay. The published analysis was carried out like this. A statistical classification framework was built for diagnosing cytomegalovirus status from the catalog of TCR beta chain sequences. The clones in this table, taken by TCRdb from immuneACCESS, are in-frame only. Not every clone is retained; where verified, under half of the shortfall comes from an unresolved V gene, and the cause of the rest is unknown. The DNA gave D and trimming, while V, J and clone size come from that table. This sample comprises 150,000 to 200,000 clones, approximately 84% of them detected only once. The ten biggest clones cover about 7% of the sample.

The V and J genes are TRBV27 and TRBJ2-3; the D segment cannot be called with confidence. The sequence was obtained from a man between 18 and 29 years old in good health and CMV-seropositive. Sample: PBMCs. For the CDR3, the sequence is CASSGATAFDTQYF. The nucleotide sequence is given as TGTGCCAGCAGTGGAGCGACTGCTTTCGATACGCAGTATTTT.